The entry that follows covers one TCR beta chain sequence. Per the original methods: Nucleated cell number was recorded as an estimate derived from reference gene primer amplification. The table came from immunoSEQ multiplex PCR; TCRdb's copy has only in-frame clones and leaves some out. Clone size and V and J calls were adopted from that table, with D and trimming inferred from the DNA. This repertoire shows some 77,000 clones, 65% to 85% found once; its top ten account for 1.8%. These data come from a study of blood T cell repertoires in COVID-19. Study summary: The United States, Italy and Spain were the sources of the acute and convalescent COVID-19 samples. Sources were T cells, B-cell-depleted T cells, or PBMCs; the material itself was cDNA or gDNA.

Germline V gene data show CDR1 as SGHTA and CDR2 as FQGNSA. This CDR3 comprises 18 residues. V shed 2 bases, J shed 5 bases, and the junction held 17 bases outside the gene matches. This receptor was identified in a woman aged 60 to 75 with acute or convalescent COVID-19. Specimen: peripheral blood. The rearrangement joins TRBV7-2 to TRBJ2-5, with 7 bases identical to TRBD2. The chain's CDR3 is CASSLRWAGAGMGETQYF. The CDR3 coding sequence is TGTGCCAGCAGCTTAAGATGGGCGGGAGCGGGGATGGGGGAGACCCAGTACTTC.